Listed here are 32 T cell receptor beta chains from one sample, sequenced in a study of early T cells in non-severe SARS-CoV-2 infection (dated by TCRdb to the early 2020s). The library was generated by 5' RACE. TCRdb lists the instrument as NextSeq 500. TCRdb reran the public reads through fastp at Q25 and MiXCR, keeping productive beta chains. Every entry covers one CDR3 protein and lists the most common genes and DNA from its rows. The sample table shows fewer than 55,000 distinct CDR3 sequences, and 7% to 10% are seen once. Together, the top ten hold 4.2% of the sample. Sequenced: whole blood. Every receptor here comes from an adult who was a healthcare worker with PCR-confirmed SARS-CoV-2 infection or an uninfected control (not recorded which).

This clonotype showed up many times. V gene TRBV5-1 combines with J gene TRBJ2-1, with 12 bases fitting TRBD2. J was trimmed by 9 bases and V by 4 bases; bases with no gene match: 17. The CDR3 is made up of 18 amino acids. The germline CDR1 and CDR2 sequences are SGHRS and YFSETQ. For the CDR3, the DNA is TGCGCCAGCAGCGAGACATCTAGCGGGAGGGGCGGAAGCGGTGAGCAGTTCTTC. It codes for CASSETSSGRGGSGEQFF.

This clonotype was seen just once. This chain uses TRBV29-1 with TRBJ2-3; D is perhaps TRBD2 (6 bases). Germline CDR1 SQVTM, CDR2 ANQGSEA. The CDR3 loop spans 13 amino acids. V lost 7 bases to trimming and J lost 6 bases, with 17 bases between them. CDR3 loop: CSASRAGSDTQYF. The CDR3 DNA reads TGCAGCGCCTCCAGGGCGGGGTCCGATACGCAGTATTTT.

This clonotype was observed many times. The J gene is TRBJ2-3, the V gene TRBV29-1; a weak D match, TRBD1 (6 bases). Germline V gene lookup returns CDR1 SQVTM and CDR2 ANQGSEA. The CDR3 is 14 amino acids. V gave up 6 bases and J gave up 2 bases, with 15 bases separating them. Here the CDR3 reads CSVTGLTLTDTQYF. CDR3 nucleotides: TGCAGCGTCACAGGGTTAACCCTCACAGATACGCAGTATTTT.

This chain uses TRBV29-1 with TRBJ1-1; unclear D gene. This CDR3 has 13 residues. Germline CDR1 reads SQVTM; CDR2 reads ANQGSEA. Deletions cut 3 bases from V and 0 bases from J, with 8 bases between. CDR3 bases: TGCAGCGTTGAGTTGATGATGAACACTGAAGCTTTCTTT. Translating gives CSVELMMNTEAFF.

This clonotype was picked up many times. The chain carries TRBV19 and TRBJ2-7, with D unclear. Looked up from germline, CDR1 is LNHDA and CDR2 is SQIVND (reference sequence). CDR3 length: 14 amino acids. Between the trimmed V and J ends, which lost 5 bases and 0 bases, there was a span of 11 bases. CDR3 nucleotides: TGTGCCAGTAGTGGCGGACCTAACTCCTACGAGCAGTACTTC. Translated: CASSGGPNSYEQYF.

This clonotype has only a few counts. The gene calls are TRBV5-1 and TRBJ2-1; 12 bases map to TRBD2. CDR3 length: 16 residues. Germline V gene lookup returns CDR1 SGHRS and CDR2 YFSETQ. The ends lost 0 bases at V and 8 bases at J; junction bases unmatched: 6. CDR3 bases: TGCGCCAGCAGCTTGGAGGGACTAGCGGGCGTTGATGAGCAGTTCTTC. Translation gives CASSLEGLAGVDEQFF.

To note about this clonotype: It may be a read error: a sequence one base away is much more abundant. CDR3 sequence reads: CASSLDVENSSLHF. The CDR3 nucleotides read TGTGCCAGCAGCCTGGACGTAGAAAATTCATCCCTCCACTTT. The chain carries TRBV7-6 and TRBJ1-6; D unresolved. The CDR3 extends over 14 amino acids. Germline CDR1 is SGHVS and CDR2 is FNYEAQ.

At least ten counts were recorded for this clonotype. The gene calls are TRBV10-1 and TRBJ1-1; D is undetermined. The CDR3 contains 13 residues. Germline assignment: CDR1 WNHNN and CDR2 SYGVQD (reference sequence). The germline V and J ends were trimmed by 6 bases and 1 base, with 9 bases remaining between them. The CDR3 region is CASREDGNTEAFF. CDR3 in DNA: TGCGCCAGCAGGGAAGACGGGAACACTGAAGCTTTCTTT.

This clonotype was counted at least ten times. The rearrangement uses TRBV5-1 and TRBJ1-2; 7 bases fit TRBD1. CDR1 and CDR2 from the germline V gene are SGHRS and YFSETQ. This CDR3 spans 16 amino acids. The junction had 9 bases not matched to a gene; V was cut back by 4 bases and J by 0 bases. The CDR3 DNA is TGCGCCAGCAGCCCCCGACAGGGCAGGACTAACTATGGCTACACCTTC. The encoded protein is CASSPRQGRTNYGYTF.

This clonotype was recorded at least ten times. The DNA of the CDR3 is TGTGCCAGCAGTTACGACAGGGGAGCAGATACGCAGTATTTT. It encodes CASSYDRGADTQYF. The genes are TRBV6-2 or TRBV6-3 and TRBJ2-3; 8 bases line up with TRBD1. Looked up from germline, CDR1 is MNHEY and CDR2 is SVGEGT. CDR3 length equals 14 residues. The junction had 2 bases not matched to a gene; V was cut back by 2 bases and J by 4 bases.

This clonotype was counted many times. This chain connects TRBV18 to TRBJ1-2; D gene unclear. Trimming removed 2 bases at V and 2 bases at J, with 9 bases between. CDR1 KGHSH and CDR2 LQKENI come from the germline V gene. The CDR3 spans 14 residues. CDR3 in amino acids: CASSPNDGNYGYTF. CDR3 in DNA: TGTGCCAGCTCACCAAACGACGGGAACTATGGCTACACCTTC.

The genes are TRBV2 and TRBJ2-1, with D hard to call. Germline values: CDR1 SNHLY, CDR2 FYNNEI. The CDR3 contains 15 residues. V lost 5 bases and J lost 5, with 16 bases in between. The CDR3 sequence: CASSKELTGDNEQFF. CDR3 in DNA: TGTGCCAGCAGTAAAGAGTTGACTGGTGACAATGAGCAGTTCTTC.

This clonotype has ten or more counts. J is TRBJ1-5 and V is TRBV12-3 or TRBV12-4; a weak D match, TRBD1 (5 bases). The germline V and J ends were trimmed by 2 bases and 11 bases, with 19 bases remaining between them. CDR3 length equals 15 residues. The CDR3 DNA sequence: TGTGCCAGCAGTTTAAGTTCCCAGGGCCCAGAAGCCCAGCATTTT. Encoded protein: CASSLSSQGPEAQHF.

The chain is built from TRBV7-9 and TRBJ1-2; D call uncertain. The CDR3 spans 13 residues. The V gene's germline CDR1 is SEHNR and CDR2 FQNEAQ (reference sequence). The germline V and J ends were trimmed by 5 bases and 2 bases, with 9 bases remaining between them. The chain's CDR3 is CASSGLPNYGYTF. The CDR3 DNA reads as TGTGCCAGCAGCGGTCTCCCGAACTATGGCTACACCTTC.

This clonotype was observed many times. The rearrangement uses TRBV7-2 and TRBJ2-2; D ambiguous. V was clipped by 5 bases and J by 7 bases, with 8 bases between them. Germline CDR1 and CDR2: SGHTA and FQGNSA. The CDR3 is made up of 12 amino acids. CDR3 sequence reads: CASSLPIGELFF. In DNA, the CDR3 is TGTGCCAGCAGCCTCCCGATCGGGGAGCTGTTTTTT.

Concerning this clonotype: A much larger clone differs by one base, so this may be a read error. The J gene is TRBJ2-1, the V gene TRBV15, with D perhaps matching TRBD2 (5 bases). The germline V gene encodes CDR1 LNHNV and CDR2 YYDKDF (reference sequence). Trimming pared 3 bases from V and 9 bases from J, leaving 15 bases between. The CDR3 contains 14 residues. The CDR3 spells CATSRETTTAEQFF. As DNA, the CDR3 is TGTGCCACCAGCAGGGAGACTACTACAGCTGAGCAGTTCTTC.

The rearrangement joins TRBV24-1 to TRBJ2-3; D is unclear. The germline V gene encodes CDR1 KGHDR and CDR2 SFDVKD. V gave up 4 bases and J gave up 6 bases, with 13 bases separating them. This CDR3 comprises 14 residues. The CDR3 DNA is TGTGCCACCAGTGACCCGACCCCACGGGATACGCAGTATTTT. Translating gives CATSDPTPRDTQYF.

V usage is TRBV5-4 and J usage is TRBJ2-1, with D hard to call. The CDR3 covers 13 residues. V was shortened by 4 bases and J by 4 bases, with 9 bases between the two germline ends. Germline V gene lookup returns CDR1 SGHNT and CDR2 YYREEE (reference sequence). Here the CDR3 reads CASSASPYNEQFF. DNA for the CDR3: TGTGCCAGCAGCGCGTCCCCTTACAATGAGCAGTTCTTC.

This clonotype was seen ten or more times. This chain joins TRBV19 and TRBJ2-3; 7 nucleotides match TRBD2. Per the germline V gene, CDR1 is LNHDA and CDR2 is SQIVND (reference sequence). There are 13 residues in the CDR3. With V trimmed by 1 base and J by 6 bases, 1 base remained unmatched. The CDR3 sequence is CASSIAGGDTQYF. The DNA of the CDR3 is TGTGCCAGTAGTATAGCCGGGGGGGATACGCAGTATTTT.

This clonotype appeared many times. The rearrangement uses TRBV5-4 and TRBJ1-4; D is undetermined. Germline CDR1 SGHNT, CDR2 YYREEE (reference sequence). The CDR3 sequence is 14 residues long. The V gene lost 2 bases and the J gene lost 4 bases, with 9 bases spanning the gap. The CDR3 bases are TGTGCCAGCAGCTTCGAGGGAAATAATGAAAAACTGTTTTTT. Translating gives CASSFEGNNEKLFF.

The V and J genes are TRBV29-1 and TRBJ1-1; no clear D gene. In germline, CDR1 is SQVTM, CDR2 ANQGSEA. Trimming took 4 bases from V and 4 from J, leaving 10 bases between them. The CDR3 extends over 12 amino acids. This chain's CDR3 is CSVGPSGTEAFF. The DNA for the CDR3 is TGCAGCGTTGGCCCGTCGGGCACTGAAGCTTTCTTT.

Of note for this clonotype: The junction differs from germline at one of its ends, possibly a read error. The CDR3: CATSEPQGANGYTF. The DNA of the CDR3 is TGTGCCACCAGTGAGCCCCAGGGAGCTAATGGCTACACCTTC. This chain uses TRBV10-3 with TRBJ1-2; TRBD1 might be the D (5 bases). The CDR3 has 14 amino acids. CDR1 is ENHRY, CDR2 SYGVKD, per germline.

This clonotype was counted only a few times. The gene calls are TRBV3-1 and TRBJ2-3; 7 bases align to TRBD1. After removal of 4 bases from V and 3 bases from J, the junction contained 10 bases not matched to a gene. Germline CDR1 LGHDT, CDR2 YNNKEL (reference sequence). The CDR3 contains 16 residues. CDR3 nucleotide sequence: TGTGCCAGCAGCCCGACAGGGAATCGGTGGACAGATACGCAGTATTTT. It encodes CASSPTGNRWTDTQYF.

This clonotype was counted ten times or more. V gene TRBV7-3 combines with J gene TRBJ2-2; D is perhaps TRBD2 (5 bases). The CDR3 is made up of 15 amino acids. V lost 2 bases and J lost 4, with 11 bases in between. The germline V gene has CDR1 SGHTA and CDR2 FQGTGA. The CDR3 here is CASSLGLATTGELFF. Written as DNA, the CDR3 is TGTGCCAGCAGCTTAGGCCTAGCAACCACCGGGGAGCTGTTTTTT. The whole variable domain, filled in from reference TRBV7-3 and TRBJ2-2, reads GAGVSQTPSNKVTEKGKYVELRCDPISGHTALYWYRQSLGQGPEFLIYFQGTGAADDSGLPNDRFFAVRPEGSVSTLKIQRTERGDSAVYLCASSLGLATTGELFFGEGSRLTVL.

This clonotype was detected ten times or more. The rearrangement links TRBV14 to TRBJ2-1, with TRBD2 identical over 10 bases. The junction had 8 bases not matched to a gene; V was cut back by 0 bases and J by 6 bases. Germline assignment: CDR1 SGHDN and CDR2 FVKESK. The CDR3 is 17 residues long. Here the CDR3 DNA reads TGTGCCAGCAGCCAAGAACGATTACAGCGGGGGGGCAATGAGCAGTTCTTC. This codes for CASSQERLQRGGNEQFF.

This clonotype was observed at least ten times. CDR3 region: CASSWMGTSTDTQYF. CDR3 nucleotides: TGTGCCAGCAGCTGGATGGGGACCAGCACAGATACGCAGTATTTT. The genes are TRBV5-6 and TRBJ2-3, with D perhaps given as TRBD1 or TRBD2 (5 bases each). From germline, CDR1 is SGHDT and CDR2 YYEEEE. Deletions cut 3 bases from V and 0 bases from J, with 11 bases between. The CDR3 loop spans 15 amino acids.

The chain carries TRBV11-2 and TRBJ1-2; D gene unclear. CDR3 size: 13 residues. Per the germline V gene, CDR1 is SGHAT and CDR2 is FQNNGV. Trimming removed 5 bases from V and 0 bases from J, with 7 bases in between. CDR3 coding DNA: TGTGCCAGCAGCCTCGCAGCTAACTATGGCTACACCTTC. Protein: CASSLAANYGYTF. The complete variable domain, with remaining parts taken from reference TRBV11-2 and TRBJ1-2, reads EAGVAQSPRYKIIEKRQSVAFWCNPISGHATLYWYQQILGQGPKLLIQFQNNGVVDDSQLPKDRFSAERLKGVDSTLKIQPAKLEDSAVYLCASSLAANYGYTFGSGTRLTVV.

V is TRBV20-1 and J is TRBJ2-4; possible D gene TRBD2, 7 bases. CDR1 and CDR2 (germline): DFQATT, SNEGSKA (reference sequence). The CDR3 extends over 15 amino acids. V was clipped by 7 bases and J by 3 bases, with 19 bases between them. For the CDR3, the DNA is TGCAGTGTGGGAGGGACACCTTGGGACAAAAACATTCAGTACTTC. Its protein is CSVGGTPWDKNIQYF.

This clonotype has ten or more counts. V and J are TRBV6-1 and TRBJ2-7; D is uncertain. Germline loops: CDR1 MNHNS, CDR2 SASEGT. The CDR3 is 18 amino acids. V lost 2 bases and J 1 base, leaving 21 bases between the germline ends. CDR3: CASSENSFYNSFSYEQYF. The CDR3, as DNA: TGTGCCAGCAGTGAAAATTCCTTCTATAACAGTTTTTCCTACGAGCAGTACTTC.

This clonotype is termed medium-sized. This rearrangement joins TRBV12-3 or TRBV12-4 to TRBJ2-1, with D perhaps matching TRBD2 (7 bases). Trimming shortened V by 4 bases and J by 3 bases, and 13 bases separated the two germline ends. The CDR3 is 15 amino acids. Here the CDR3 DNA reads TGTGCCAGCAGTTGGGGGGGCCTTCTCTACAATGAGCAGTTCTTC. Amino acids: CASSWGGLLYNEQFF.

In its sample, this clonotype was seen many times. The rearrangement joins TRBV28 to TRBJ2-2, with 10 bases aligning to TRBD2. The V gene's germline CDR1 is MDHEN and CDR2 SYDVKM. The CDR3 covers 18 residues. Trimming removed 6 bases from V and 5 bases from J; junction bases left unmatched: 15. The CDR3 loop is CASSSARSGLALTGELFF. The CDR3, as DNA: TGTGCCAGCAGCTCTGCTCGATCGGGACTAGCGCTGACCGGGGAGCTGTTTTTT.

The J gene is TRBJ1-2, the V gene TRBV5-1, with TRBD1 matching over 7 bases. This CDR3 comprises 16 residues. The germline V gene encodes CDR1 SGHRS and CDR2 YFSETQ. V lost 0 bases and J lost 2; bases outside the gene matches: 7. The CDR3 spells CASSLGTGQENYGYTF. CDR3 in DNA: TGCGCCAGCAGCTTGGGGACCGGACAGGAGAACTATGGCTACACCTTC.